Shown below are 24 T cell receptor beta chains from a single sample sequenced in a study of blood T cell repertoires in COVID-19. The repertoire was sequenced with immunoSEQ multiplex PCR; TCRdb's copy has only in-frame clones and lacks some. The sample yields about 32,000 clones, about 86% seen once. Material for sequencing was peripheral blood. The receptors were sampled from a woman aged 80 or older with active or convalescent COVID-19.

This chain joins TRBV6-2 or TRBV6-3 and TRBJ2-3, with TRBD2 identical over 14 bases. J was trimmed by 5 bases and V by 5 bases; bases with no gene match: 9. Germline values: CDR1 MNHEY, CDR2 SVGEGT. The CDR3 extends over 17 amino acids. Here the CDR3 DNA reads TGTGCCAGCAGTCGCCCGACTAGCGGGAGGGGAGTAGATACGCAGTATTTT. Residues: CASSRPTSGRGVDTQYF.

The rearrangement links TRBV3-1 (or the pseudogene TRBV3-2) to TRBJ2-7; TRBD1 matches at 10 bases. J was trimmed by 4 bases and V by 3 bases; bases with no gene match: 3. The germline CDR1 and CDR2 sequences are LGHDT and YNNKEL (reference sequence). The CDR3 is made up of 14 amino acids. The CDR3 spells CASSHSGQGYEQYF. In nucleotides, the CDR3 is TGTGCCAGCAGCCACTCGGGACAGGGGTACGAGCAGTACTTC.

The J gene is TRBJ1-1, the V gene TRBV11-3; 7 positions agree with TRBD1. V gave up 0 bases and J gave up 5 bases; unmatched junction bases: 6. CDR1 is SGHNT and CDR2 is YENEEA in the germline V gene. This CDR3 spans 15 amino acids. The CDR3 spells CASSLDRGDFTEAFF. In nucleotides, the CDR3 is TGTGCCAGCAGCTTAGACAGGGGGGATTTTACTGAAGCTTTCTTT.

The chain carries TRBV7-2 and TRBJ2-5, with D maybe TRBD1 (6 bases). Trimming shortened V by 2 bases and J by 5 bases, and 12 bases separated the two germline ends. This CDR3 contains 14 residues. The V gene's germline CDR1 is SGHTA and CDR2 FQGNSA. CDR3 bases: TGTGCCAGCAGCTTACTGACAGGACGGGAGACCCAGTACTTC. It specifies CASSLLTGRETQYF.

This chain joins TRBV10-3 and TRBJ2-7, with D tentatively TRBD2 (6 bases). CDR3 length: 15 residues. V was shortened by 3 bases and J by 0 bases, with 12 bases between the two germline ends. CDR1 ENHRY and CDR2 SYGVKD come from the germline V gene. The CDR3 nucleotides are TGTGCCATCAGTGACTCCCGGGAGAGCTCCTACGAGCAGTACTTC. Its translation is CAISDSRESSYEQYF.

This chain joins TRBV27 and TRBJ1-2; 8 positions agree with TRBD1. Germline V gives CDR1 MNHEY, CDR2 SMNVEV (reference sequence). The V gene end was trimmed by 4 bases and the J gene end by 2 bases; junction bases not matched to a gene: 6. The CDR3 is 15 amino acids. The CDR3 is CASSSPGGPNYGYTF. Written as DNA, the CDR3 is TGTGCCAGCAGTTCACCAGGGGGCCCAAACTATGGCTACACCTTC.

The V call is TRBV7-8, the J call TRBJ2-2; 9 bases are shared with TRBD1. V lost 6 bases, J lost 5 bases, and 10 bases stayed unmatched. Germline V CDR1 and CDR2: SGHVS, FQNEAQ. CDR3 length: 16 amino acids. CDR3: CASRVLGQGFTGELFF. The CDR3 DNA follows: TGTGCCAGCAGGGTTCTCGGACAGGGGTTTACCGGGGAGCTGTTTTTT.

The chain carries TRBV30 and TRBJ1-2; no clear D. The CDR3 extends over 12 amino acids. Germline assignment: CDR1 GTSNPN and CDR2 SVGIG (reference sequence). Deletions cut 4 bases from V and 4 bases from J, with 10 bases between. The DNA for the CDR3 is TGTGCCTGGACTCCGGGGTCCTATGGCTACACCTTC. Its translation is CAWTPGSYGYTF.

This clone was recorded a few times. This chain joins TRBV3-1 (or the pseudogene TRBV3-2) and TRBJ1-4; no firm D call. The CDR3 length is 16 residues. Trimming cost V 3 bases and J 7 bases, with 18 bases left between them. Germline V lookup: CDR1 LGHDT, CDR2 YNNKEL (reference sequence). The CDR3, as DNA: TGTGCCAGCAGCCACCCGGGATGGCCTGGAGGTGAAAAACTGTTTTTT. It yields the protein CASSHPGWPGGEKLFF.

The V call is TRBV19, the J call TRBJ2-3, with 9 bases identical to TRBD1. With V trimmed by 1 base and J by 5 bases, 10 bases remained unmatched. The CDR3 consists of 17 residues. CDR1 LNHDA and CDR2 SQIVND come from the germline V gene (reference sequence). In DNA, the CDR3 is TGTGCCAGTAGTATAGGGGGTGGGACAGGGACAGGAGATACGCAGTATTTT. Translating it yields CASSIGGGTGTGDTQYF.

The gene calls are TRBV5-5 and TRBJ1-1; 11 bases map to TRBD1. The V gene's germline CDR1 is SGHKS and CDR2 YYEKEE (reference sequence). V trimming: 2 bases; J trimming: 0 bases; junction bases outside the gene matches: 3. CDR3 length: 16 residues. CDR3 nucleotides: TGTGCCAGCAGCTTATGGACAGGGGGCCTGAACACTGAAGCTTTCTTT. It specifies CASSLWTGGLNTEAFF.

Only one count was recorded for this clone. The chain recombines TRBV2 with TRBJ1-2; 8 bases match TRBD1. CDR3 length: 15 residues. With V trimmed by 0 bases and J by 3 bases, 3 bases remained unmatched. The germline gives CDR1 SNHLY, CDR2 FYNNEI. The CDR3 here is CASSEASGGYYGYTF. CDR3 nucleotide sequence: TGTGCCAGCAGTGAAGCTTCAGGGGGCTACTATGGCTACACCTTC.

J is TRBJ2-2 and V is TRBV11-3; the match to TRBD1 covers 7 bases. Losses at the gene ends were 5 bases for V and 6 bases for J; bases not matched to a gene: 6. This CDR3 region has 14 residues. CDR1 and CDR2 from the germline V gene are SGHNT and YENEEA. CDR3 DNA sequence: TGTGCCAGCAGCAAGCAGGGGGTGGCCGGGGAGCTGTTTTTT. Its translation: CASSKQGVAGELFF.

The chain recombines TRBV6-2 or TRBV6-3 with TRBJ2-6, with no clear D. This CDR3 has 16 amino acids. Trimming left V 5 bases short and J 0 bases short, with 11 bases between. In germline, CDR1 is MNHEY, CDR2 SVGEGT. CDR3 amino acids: CASSQALGSGANVLTF. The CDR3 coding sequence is TGTGCCAGCAGTCAAGCTCTAGGCTCTGGGGCCAACGTCCTGACTTTC.

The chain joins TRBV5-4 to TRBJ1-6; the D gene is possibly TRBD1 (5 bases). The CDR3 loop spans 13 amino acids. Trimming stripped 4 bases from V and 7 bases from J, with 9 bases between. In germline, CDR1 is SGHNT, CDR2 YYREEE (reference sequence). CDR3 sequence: CASSADRNSPLHF. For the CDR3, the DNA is TGTGCCAGCAGCGCCGACAGAAATTCACCCCTCCACTTT.

The CDR3 here is CASSLMGTGLDTEAFF. DNA of the CDR3: TGTGCCAGCAGCTTAATGGGGACAGGGCTGGACACTGAAGCTTTCTTT. The chain is built from TRBV7-3 and TRBJ1-1; 9 bases map to TRBD1. The germline V gene has CDR1 SGHTA and CDR2 FQGTGA. V shed 1 base and J 3 bases; nucleotides not matched to a gene: 6. The CDR3 spans 16 residues.

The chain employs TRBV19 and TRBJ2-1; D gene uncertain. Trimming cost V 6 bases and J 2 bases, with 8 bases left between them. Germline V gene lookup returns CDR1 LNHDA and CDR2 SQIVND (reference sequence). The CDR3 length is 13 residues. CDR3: CASSLRPYNEQFF. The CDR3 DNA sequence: TGTGCCAGTAGCCTACGTCCCTACAATGAGCAGTTCTTC.

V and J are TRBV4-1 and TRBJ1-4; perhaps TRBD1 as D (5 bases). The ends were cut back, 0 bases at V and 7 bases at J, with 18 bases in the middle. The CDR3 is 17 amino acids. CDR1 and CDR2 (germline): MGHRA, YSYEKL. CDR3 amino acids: CASSQDGSGRPGEKLFF. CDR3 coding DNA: TGCGCCAGCAGCCAAGATGGGTCAGGGCGGCCTGGTGAAAAACTGTTTTTT.

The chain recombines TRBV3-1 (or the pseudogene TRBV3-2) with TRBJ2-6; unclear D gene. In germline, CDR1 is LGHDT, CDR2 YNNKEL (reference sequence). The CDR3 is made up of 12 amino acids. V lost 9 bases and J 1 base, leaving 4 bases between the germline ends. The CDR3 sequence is CASSSGANVLTF. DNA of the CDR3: TGTGCCAGTAGTTCTGGGGCCAACGTCCTGACTTTC.

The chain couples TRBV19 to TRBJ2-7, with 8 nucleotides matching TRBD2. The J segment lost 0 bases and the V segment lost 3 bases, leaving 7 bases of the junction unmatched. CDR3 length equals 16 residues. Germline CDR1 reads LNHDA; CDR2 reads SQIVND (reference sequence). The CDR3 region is CASSIQGGRSSYEQYF. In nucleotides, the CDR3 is TGTGCCAGTAGTATTCAGGGCGGGAGGAGCTCCTACGAGCAGTACTTC.

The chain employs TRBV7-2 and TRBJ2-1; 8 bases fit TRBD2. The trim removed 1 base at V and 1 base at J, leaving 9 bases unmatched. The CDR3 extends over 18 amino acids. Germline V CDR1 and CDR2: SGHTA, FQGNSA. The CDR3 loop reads CASSLVSAGGLSYNEQFF. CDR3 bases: TGTGCCAGCAGCTTAGTTTCGGCGGGAGGCCTATCCTACAATGAGCAGTTCTTC.

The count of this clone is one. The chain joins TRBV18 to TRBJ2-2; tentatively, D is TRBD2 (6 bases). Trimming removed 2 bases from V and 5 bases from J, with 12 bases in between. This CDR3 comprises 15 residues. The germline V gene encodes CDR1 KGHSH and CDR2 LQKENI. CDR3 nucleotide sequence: TGTGCCAGCTCACCATTAGGGACTTCGACCGGGGAGCTGTTTTTT. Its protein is CASSPLGTSTGELFF.

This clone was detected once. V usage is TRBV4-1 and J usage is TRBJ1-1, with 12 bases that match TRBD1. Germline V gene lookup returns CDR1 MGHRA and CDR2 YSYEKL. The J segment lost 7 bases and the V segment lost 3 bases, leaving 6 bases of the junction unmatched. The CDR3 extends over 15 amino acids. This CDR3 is CASSQPGQGAVEAFF. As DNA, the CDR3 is TGCGCCAGCAGCCAGCCGGGACAGGGGGCCGTTGAAGCTTTCTTT.

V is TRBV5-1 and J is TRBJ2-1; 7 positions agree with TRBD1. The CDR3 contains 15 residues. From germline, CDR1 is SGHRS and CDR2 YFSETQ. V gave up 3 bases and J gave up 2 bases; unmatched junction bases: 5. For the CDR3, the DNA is TGCGCCAGCAGCTGGGGACAGCTCACCTACAATGAGCAGTTCTTC. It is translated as CASSWGQLTYNEQFF.